The 14 T cell receptor beta chains below all came from one sample that was sequenced in a study of T cells in Graves' hyperthyroidism and ophthalmopathy. It was RNA transcripts that yielded the amplified TCR beta CDR3 regions. When the TCR CDR3 underwent first-round RT-PCR, the HTBI primer set was used. TCRdb redid the calling of the multiplex PCR reads with MiXCR, one entry per CDR3 protein. The sample records hundreds of thousands of distinct CDR3 sequences, roughly 15% being singletons. The source material was blood. The receptors derive from a woman aged 45-65 years with Graves' ophthalmopathy.

This clonotype appeared many times. The V gene is TRBV6-5, the J gene TRBJ2-3; 7 bases agree with TRBD2. The CDR3 sequence is 15 residues long. The junction had 6 bases not matched to a gene; V was cut back by 2 bases and J by 4 bases. CDR1 is MNHEY, CDR2 SVGAGI, per germline. The CDR3 coding sequence is TGTGCCAGCAGTTACGGCGGGAGTGCCGCAGATACGCAGTATTTT. It yields the protein CASSYGGSAADTQYF.

The chain joins TRBV5-1 to TRBJ2-7; D remains ambiguous. The V end lost 0 bases, the J end lost 0 bases, and 13 bases lay between the germline ends. The CDR3 length is 16 residues. CDR1 SGHRS and CDR2 YFSETQ come from the germline V gene. The CDR3: CASSLVPPPPSYEQYF. The CDR3 DNA is TGCGCCAGCAGCTTGGTCCCACCTCCTCCCTCCTACGAGCAGTACTTC.

This clonotype was observed at least ten times. The chain combines TRBV20-1 with TRBJ1-1; D possibly corresponds to TRBD1 (6 bases). The CDR3 consists of 15 residues. CDR1 is DFQATT, CDR2 SNEGSKA, per germline (reference sequence). V lost 1 base to trimming and J lost 3 bases, with 15 bases between them. The CDR3 DNA reads as TGCAGTGCTAGAGGTATACAGACAGGCGACACTGAAGCTTTCTTT. This codes for CSARGIQTGDTEAFF.

This clonotype was found many times. CDR3 sequence: CASSQGGGQFDHIQYF. The DNA of the CDR3 is TGCGCCAGCAGCCAAGGCGGTGGACAGTTCGATCACATTCAGTACTTC. The V call is TRBV4-3, the J call TRBJ2-4; a possible D gene is TRBD1 (6 bases). V was clipped by 1 base and J by 8 bases, with 18 bases between them. Germline-derived CDR1 and CDR2 are LGHNA and YSLEER. This CDR3 region has 16 residues.

This clonotype was recorded at least ten times. The chain joins TRBV11-3 to TRBJ2-4; the D call may be TRBD1 or TRBD2 (6 bases each). The length of the CDR3 is 14 residues. Trimming left V 5 bases short and J 4 bases short, with 12 bases between. Germline V lookup: CDR1 SGHNT, CDR2 YENEEA. CDR3 coding DNA: TGTGCCAGCAGCCCGCGGGACACGAAAAACATTCAGTACTTC. Translated: CASSPRDTKNIQYF. Filled out from reference TRBV11-3 and TRBJ2-4, the complete variable domain reads EAGVVQSPRYKIIEKKQPVAFWCNPISGHNTLYWYLQNLGQGPELLIRYENEEAVDDSQLPKDRFSAERLKGVDSTLKIQPAELGDSAVYLCASSPRDTKNIQYFGAGTRLSVL.

This chain connects TRBV24-1 to TRBJ2-7, with TRBD2 matching 8 bases. Germline V lookup: CDR1 KGHDR, CDR2 SFDVKD. The CDR3 has 15 amino acids. J was trimmed by 4 bases and V by 0 bases; bases with no gene match: 4. The CDR3: CATSDLSGTRYEQYF. As DNA, the CDR3 is TGTGCCACCAGTGATTTGTCCGGGACTAGGTACGAGCAGTACTTC.

This clonotype was recorded at least ten times. The chain links TRBV28 to TRBJ2-1, with D possibly being TRBD1 (5 bases). From germline, CDR1 is MDHEN and CDR2 SYDVKM. Trimming removed 1 base from V and 3 bases from J, with 13 bases in between. This CDR3 comprises 16 residues. This chain's CDR3 is CASSLFSSRDYNEQFF. The CDR3 nucleotides are TGTGCCAGCAGTTTATTTTCTTCCAGGGACTACAATGAGCAGTTCTTC.

The rearrangement links TRBV3-1 to TRBJ2-2; 8 nucleotides agree with TRBD2. Germline V gene lookup returns CDR1 LGHDT and CDR2 YNNKEL (reference sequence). The J segment lost 6 bases and the V segment lost 8 bases, leaving 5 bases of the junction unmatched. The CDR3 covers 13 residues. The CDR3 is CASLLAGSGELFF. The CDR3 region has the DNA TGTGCCAGCCTGTTAGCGGGATCCGGGGAGCTGTTTTTT. Looking up the rest from reference TRBV3-1 and TRBJ2-2 gives the full variable domain: DTAVSQTPKYLVTQMGNDKSIKCEQNLGHDTMYWYKQDSKKFLKIMFSYNNKELIINETVPNRFSPKSPDKAHLNLHINSLELGDSAVYFCASLLAGSGELFFGEGSRLTVL.

This clonotype appeared a few times. The V call is TRBV20-1, the J call TRBJ2-5; 11 bases map to TRBD2. Germline CDR1 and CDR2: DFQATT and SNEGSKA (reference sequence). The ends lost 3 bases at V and 0 bases at J; junction bases unmatched: 9. This CDR3 is 17 amino acids long. The CDR3 sequence is CSASLFSSGRYQETQYF. For the CDR3, the DNA is TGCAGTGCTAGTTTGTTTTCTAGCGGGAGGTACCAAGAGACCCAGTACTTC.

The table lists this clonotype with a few counts. In DNA form, the CDR3 reads TGCAGTGCTAGACCACTGGGACTAGCGGGACCTACTAGCACAGATACGCAGTATTTT. Translating gives CSARPLGLAGPTSTDTQYF. The chain employs TRBV20-1 and TRBJ2-3; the match to TRBD2 covers 13 bases. V lost 2 bases, J lost 0 bases, and 11 bases stayed unmatched. In germline, CDR1 is DFQATT, CDR2 SNEGSKA (reference sequence). This CDR3 contains 19 residues.

V and J are TRBV4-3 and TRBJ2-2, with D possibly TRBD1 on 5 matching bases. V was cut by 4 bases and J by 7 bases, with 13 bases left in between. The CDR3 covers 14 residues. Germline V gene data show CDR1 as LGHNA and CDR2 as YSLEER. The CDR3 here is CASSRASRGGELFF. In DNA, the CDR3 is TGCGCCAGCAGCCGCGCTAGTAGGGGCGGGGAGCTGTTTTTT.

The chain combines TRBV18 with TRBJ2-7, with 7 bases lining up with TRBD1. This CDR3 has 16 amino acids. The germline gives CDR1 KGHSH, CDR2 LQKENI. The V and J ends lost 4 bases and 0 bases, in that order; junction bases with no gene match: 9. CDR3 sequence: CASSQIGTVGSYEQYF. The CDR3 DNA reads as TGTGCCAGCTCACAAATCGGGACAGTTGGCTCCTACGAGCAGTACTTC.

This clonotype occurred many times. V gene TRBV2 combines with J gene TRBJ2-3; the D call may be TRBD1 or TRBD2 (6 bases each). CDR1 is SNHLY and CDR2 is FYNNEI in the germline V gene. V lost 6 bases, J lost 2 bases, and 21 bases lay in between. This CDR3 region has 17 residues. The DNA for the CDR3 is TGTGCCAGCAGCGATACCGCTGGGTGGGGGGCCACAGATACGCAGTATTTT. This encodes CASSDTAGWGATDTQYF.

This clonotype was found many times. The chain carries TRBV20-1 and TRBJ1-1; D is possibly TRBD1 (6 bases). Trimming shortened V by 6 bases and J by 2 bases, and 10 bases separated the two germline ends. The CDR3 runs to 12 residues. The germline gives CDR1 DFQATT, CDR2 SNEGSKA (reference sequence). CDR3 residues: CSAPRGNTEAFF. Here the CDR3 DNA reads TGCAGTGCACCCAGGGGTAACACTGAAGCTTTCTTT.